A selection of T cell receptor beta chains follows, all from one sample in a study of blood T cell repertoires in COVID-19. Clones were sequenced by immunoSEQ multiplex PCR, and TCRdb holds only the in-frame ones, with some missing. The sample includes about 44,000 clones, roughly nine tenths of them seen just once. The sequencing input was peripheral blood. These receptors all come from a man aged 70-80 years with active COVID-19. The CDR3 runs from the conserved cysteine through the conserved F or W. The D gene is left open where the match is weak. Not all rows give a size; the values are once, few, many and, for expanded clones, a class.

cdr3_length j_call clone_size d_call v_call cdr3_nt cdr3_aa
12 TRBJ1-2 . TRBD1 TRBV7-9 TGTGCCAGCAGCGCCGACAGGGGTGGCTACACCTTC CASSADRGGYTF
13 TRBJ2-1 . . TRBV7-2 TGTGCCAGCAGCTTAGGAGGCCTGAATGAGCAGTTCTTC CASSLGGLNEQFF
15 TRBJ2-2 once . TRBV5-1 TGCGCCAGCAGCTTGATCCCCGGTAACACCGGGGAGCTGTTTTTT CASSLIPGNTGELFF
14 TRBJ2-7 few TRBD1 TRBV5-4 TGTGCCAGCAGCCAGACAGGGGAAAGCTACGAGCAGTACTTC CASSQTGESYEQYF
15 TRBJ2-7 . TRBD1 TRBV18 TGTGCCAGCTCACCACCTGGGACAGGGGACTACGAGCAGTACTTC CASSPPGTGDYEQYF
15 TRBJ1-1 . TRBD1 TRBV6-6 TGTGCCAGCAGTTGGGGGGACAGGGTTTTGACTGAAGCTTTCTTT CASSWGDRVLTEAFF
16 TRBJ2-1 . TRBD2 TRBV5-1 TGCGCCAGCAGCTCCACCGGGGGGTCGCATAACAATGAGCAGTTCTTC CASSSTGGSHNNEQFF
15 TRBJ2-3 . TRBD1 TRBV19 TGTGCCAGTAGTAAACCGGGACAGGCTAAAGATACGCAGTATTTT CASSKPGQAKDTQYF
11 TRBJ2-2 . . TRBV12-3/TRBV12-4 TGTGCCAGCACACAAACCGGGGAGCTGTTTTTT CASTQTGELFF
14 TRBJ1-5 . . TRBV6-2/TRBV6-3 TGTGCCAGCAGCCGTCAGGGAAGGAATCAACCCCAGCATTTT CASSRQGRNQPQHF
16 TRBJ2-1 . . TRBV6-2/TRBV6-3 TGTGCCAGCAGTTTCGTACAGGATAGCTCCTACAATGAGCAGTTCTTC CASSFVQDSSYNEQFF
15 TRBJ2-3 . . TRBV5-6 TGTGCCAGCAGCTTTCTAGCGCCTAGCACAGATACGCAGTATTTT CASSFLAPSTDTQYF
13 TRBJ2-7 . TRBD1 TRBV6-5 TGTGCCAGCGGACGACAGGGTTTCTACGAGCAGTACTTC CASGRQGFYEQYF
13 TRBJ2-7 . TRBD2 TRBV28 TGTGCCAGCAGGCCCACTAGCGACTACGAGCAGTACTTC CASRPTSDYEQYF
16 TRBJ2-2 few TRBD2 TRBV7-9 TGTGCCAGCAGCCACCTAGCGGGGGGGCTGACCGGGGAGCTGTTTTTT CASSHLAGGLTGELFF
14 TRBJ1-6 . . TRBV9 TGTGCCAGCAGCGTAGATCGTAGAGATTCACCCCTCCACTTT CASSVDRRDSPLHF
15 TRBJ2-5 . . TRBV5-1 TGCGCCAGCAGCTGGAACGGGGGGCCCGGGGGGACCCAGTACTTC CASSWNGGPGGTQYF
12 TRBJ2-7 . TRBD1 TRBV6-1 TGTGCCAGCAGTGAACAGGGGGACGAGCAGTACTTC CASSEQGDEQYF
15 TRBJ2-1 . TRBD2 TRBV7-2 TGTGCCAGCGGGGCGGGGGGGCAAACCTACAATGAGCAGTTCTTC CASGAGGQTYNEQFF
13 TRBJ1-5 once . TRBV6-5 TGTGCCGCAGGTTACAGTGATAATCAGCCCCAGCATTTT CAAGYSDNQPQHF